The 32 T cell receptor beta chains below were found in one sample sequenced in a study of blood T cells in healthy people across ages. The second PCR ran about 7 to 12 cycles with a sample-barcoded 5' primer and J-beta primers. TCRdb reprocessed the 5' RACE reads via MiXCR and lists one record per CDR3 protein. This sample has around 1,000,000 distinct CDR3 sequences, with about 23% found just once. These data also featured in a second study, about T cells of mothers and their children.

The sequenced sample was blood. The receptors here all came from a girl aged 2-9 years in good health.

The CDR3 DNA follows: TGTGCCATCTCTCGGGGGAATGAGCAGTTCTTC. This translates into CAISRGNEQFF. V and J are TRBV6-2 or TRBV6-3 and TRBJ2-1, with a weak D call TRBD2 (6 bases). V shed 10 bases and J shed 7 bases, with 11 bases lying between them. The CDR3 runs 11 residues. CDR1 is MNHEY, CDR2 SVGEGT, per germline.

This sequence joins TRBV20-1 and TRBJ2-5, with a tentative D call TRBD2 (5 bases). Near its end, the DNA agrees better with TRBJ2-7, so the J call may be wrong. This CDR3 contains 14 residues. Germline V gene data show CDR1 as DFQATT and CDR2 as SNEGSKA (reference sequence). CDR3 bases: TGCAGTGCTACGATAGCTAGGACTTTGGACGAGCAGTACTTC. It codes for CSATIARTLDEQYF.

Remarks on this clonotype: The junction departs from germline at one end; a sequencing error may be responsible. The V and J genes are TRBV12-5 and TRBJ2-7; unclear D gene. Germline values: CDR1 LGHNT, CDR2 FRNRAP. This CDR3 has 14 residues. The CDR3 loop is CASALQEIVYEQHF. CDR3 bases: TGTGCTAGTGCTCTGCAGGAGATTGTCTACGAGCAGCACTTC.

This clonotype was found a few times. The chain links TRBV27 to TRBJ2-2, with TRBD1 matching over 12 bases. J gave up 6 bases and V 6 bases, and 2 bases lay outside the gene matches. The CDR3 is made up of 14 amino acids. Germline V gives CDR1 MNHEY, CDR2 SMNVEV (reference sequence). The chain's CDR3 is CASRGTGGAGELFF. CDR3 DNA: TGTGCCAGCAGGGGGACAGGGGGCGCCGGGGAGCTGTTTTTT.

This chain joins TRBV12-3 or TRBV12-4 and TRBJ2-7; D not certain. Trimming shortened V by 3 bases and J by 6 bases, and 12 bases separated the two germline ends. The CDR3 is 13 amino acids. Here the CDR3 reads CASSFGVVGEQYF. The DNA of the CDR3 is TGTGCCAGCAGTTTTGGTGTGGTGGGCGAGCAGTACTTC.

This chain joins TRBV5-1 and TRBJ1-1; 12 bases match TRBD1. The V segment lost 4 bases and the J segment 4 bases; nucleotides outside the gene matches: 5. The CDR3 covers 15 residues. Germline values: CDR1 SGHRS, CDR2 YFSETQ. CDR3 in amino acids: CASSPGQGAFTEAFF. The CDR3 DNA follows: TGCGCCAGCAGCCCGGGACAGGGGGCGTTCACTGAAGCTTTCTTT.

The V and J genes are TRBV20-1 and TRBJ1-3; D gene uncertain. CDR1 and CDR2 from the germline V gene are DFQATT and SNEGSKA (reference sequence). V was shortened by 4 bases and J by 5 bases, with 12 bases between the two germline ends. This CDR3 contains 13 residues. The CDR3 DNA reads as TGCAGTGCTACCTCAGGTAGCAGAAACACCATATATTTT. This sequence encodes CSATSGSRNTIYF.

V is TRBV12-3 or TRBV12-4 and J is TRBJ2-5; 11 bases fit TRBD2. The J segment lost 5 bases and the V segment lost 0 bases, leaving 2 bases of the junction unmatched. The CDR3 covers 15 residues. CDR3 amino acids: CASSLAGLAEETQYF. In DNA, the CDR3 is TGTGCCAGCAGTTTAGCGGGACTAGCGGAGGAGACCCAGTACTTC.

The chain recombines TRBV6-6 with TRBJ2-1; weak D call: TRBD1 (5 bases). V was trimmed by 10 bases and J by 4 bases, leaving 14 bases between them. The germline V gene has CDR1 MNHNY and CDR2 SVGAGI (reference sequence). The CDR3 covers 13 residues. CDR3 sequence: CATTQDVYNEQFF. The CDR3 nucleotides are TGTGCCACAACACAGGACGTTTACAATGAGCAGTTCTTC.

V usage is TRBV4-2 and J usage is TRBJ2-4; the D gene is possibly TRBD2 (5 bases). CDR3 length: 13 amino acids. The germline CDR1 and CDR2 sequences are LGHNA and YNFKEQ. The V end was cut by 3 bases, the J end by 14 bases, with 17 bases between. CDR3 in DNA: TGTGCCAGCAGCCACCTGGACTCTGCAGTTGAGTACTTC. Protein sequence: CASSHLDSAVEYF.

The rearrangement links TRBV27 to TRBJ2-5, with TRBD1 as a possible D gene (6 bases). The DNA end is a closer match to TRBJ2-7, so the J assignment may be wrong. This CDR3 has 14 amino acids. Per the germline V gene, CDR1 is MNHEY and CDR2 is SMNVEV (reference sequence). The CDR3 DNA follows: TGTGCCAGCAGTCCGATGACAGGATACGACGAGCAGTACTTC. Translated, it gives CASSPMTGYDEQYF.

This chain uses TRBV21-1 with TRBJ1-2; the D call of TRBD1 is as the table states it, not checked on the DNA. TRBV21-1 is an annotated pseudogene. CDR3 length: 15 residues. This CDR3 is CASSKLTRQICGYTF. The DNA for the CDR3 is TGTGCCAGCAGCAAATTAACGAGACAGATCTGCGGCTACACCTTC.

The chain combines TRBV29-1 with TRBJ2-7; 7 positions match TRBD2. V lost 4 bases to trimming and J lost 3 bases; unmatched junction nucleotides: 6. The length of the CDR3 is 13 residues. Looked up from germline, CDR1 is SQVTM and CDR2 is ANQGSEA. CDR3 amino acids: CSVGIAGYYEQYF. The DNA of the CDR3 is TGCAGCGTTGGGATAGCGGGTTACTACGAGCAGTACTTC.

The V and J genes are TRBV6-2 or TRBV6-3 and TRBJ2-7, with D perhaps being TRBD1 or TRBD2 (6 bases each). CDR1 is MNHEY, CDR2 SVGEGT, per germline. The germline V and J ends were trimmed by 0 bases and 5 bases, with 20 bases remaining between them. This CDR3 has 17 amino acids. This CDR3 is CASSYSTSGGQRHEQYF. CDR3 nucleotides: TGTGCCAGCAGTTACTCGACTAGTGGGGGGCAGCGCCACGAGCAGTACTTC.

Concerning this clonotype: Sequence at one end of the junction differs from germline and may be a read error. The V and J genes are TRBV24-1 and TRBJ2-7, with 9 bases matching TRBD1. The V gene's germline CDR1 is KGHDR and CDR2 SFDVKD. The CDR3 has 13 residues. The CDR3 protein is CATSETGGNEKYF. As DNA, the CDR3 is TGTGCCACCAGCGAGACAGGGGGAAACGAGAAGTACTTC.

A few counts support this clonotype. The chain employs TRBV7-9 and TRBJ1-6, with D unresolved. Germline values: CDR1 SEHNR, CDR2 FQNEAQ (reference sequence). V was cut by 9 bases and J by 7 bases, with 10 bases left in between. The CDR3 is made up of 12 amino acids. In nucleotides, the CDR3 is TGTGCCAGTTGTCAAGAGAATTCACCCCTCCACTTT. Protein sequence: CASCQENSPLHF. Full variable domain (missing parts from reference TRBV7-9 and TRBJ1-6): DTGVSQNPRHKITKRGQNVTFRCDPISEHNRLYWYRQTLGQGPEFLTYFQNEAQLEKSRLLSDRFSAERPKGSFSTLEIQRTEQGDSAMYLCASCQENSPLHFGNGTRLTVT.

This clonotype has just one count. The rearrangement links TRBV6-2 or TRBV6-3 to TRBJ2-2; TRBD1 or TRBD2 may be the D gene (5 bases each). The V and J ends lost 10 bases and 1 base respectively, with 13 bases between them. Germline CDR1 is MNHEY and CDR2 is SVGEGT. The CDR3 consists of 14 residues. This CDR3 reads CATSGRQNTGELFF. The DNA of the CDR3 is TGTGCCACCTCGGGACGGCAGAACACCGGGGAGCTGTTTTTT.

The gene calls are TRBV12-3 or TRBV12-4 and TRBJ2-5; no clear D. V lost 5 bases and J 5 bases, leaving 12 bases between the germline ends. The CDR3 loop spans 13 amino acids. The CDR3 region is CASSEFRRETQYF. The DNA of the CDR3 is TGTGCCAGCAGTGAGTTCAGACGGGAGACCCAGTACTTC.

This clonotype appeared a single time. The chain couples TRBV28 to TRBJ1-4; 7 nucleotides line up with TRBD1. Looked up from germline, CDR1 is MDHEN and CDR2 is SYDVKM. This CDR3 region has 15 residues. Unmatched junction bases numbered 7, after V lost 3 bases and J lost 6 bases. CDR3 in DNA: TGTGCCAGCAGTTTCCGACAGGGAGTGGATGAAAAACTGTTTTTT. This gives the protein CASSFRQGVDEKLFF.

The table lists this clonotype with a few counts. The chain has TRBV12-3 or TRBV12-4 and TRBJ2-1; D unclear. The V and J ends lost 2 bases and 7 bases respectively, with 15 bases between them. CDR3 size: 15 residues. This chain's CDR3 is CASSLLYQVYNEQFF. DNA of the CDR3: TGTGCCAGCAGTTTACTGTATCAAGTTTATAATGAGCAGTTCTTC.

Note on this clonotype: Since the CDR3 does not end with the conserved phenylalanine or tryptophan, this likely comes from a read error. The chain employs TRBV27 and TRBJ1-6, with D unclear. Germline CDR1 MNHEY, CDR2 SMNVEV (reference sequence). Trimming stripped 0 bases from V and 10 bases from J, with 10 bases between. The CDR3 is 14 amino acids. In DNA, the CDR3 is TGTGCCAGCAGTTTATCGCAGGCCAACTCACCCCTCCACCTT. As protein: CASSLSQANSPLHL.

V is TRBV18 and J is TRBJ2-5; D gene unclear. Germline V gene sequence: CDR1 KGHSH, CDR2 LQKENI. This CDR3 is built from 13 residues. The V gene lost 0 bases and the J gene lost 4 bases, with 6 bases spanning the gap. CDR3 DNA: TGTGCCAGCTCACCACCGAGACCAGAGACCCAGTACTTC. Protein: CASSPPRPETQYF.

This clonotype was observed a few times. The chain employs TRBV12-3 or TRBV12-4 and TRBJ1-6; weak D call: TRBD1 (5 bases). V dropped 0 bases and J dropped 0 bases, with 9 bases sitting between them. CDR3 length: 17 amino acids. CDR3 DNA: TGTGCCAGCAGTTTAGCCGCAGGGAGCTCCTATAATTCACCCCTCCACTTT. Translated, it gives CASSLAAGSSYNSPLHF.

V gene TRBV29-1 combines with J gene TRBJ2-5; D not resolved. This CDR3 region has 13 residues. Germline V gene sequence: CDR1 SQVTM, CDR2 ANQGSEA. Trimming took 4 bases from V and 2 from J, leaving 11 bases between them. CDR3 nucleotide sequence: TGCAGCGTTGCTTATGGCGGACAAGAGACCCAGTACTTC. It encodes CSVAYGGQETQYF.

This clonotype was seen just once. The rearrangement links TRBV20-1 to TRBJ1-1, with D possibly TRBD1 on 5 matching bases. Trimming removed 0 bases at V and 1 base at J, with 12 bases between. The CDR3 sequence is 15 residues long. In germline, CDR1 is DFQATT, CDR2 SNEGSKA (reference sequence). The CDR3 is CSARDRTFGNTEAFF. CDR3 in DNA: TGCAGTGCTAGAGATCGGACATTTGGGAACACTGAAGCTTTCTTT.

This clonotype has only a few counts. The chain combines TRBV7-9 with TRBJ2-1, with D unresolved. This CDR3 is built from 16 residues. V dropped 3 bases and J dropped 2 bases, with 14 bases sitting between them. Germline V gives CDR1 SEHNR, CDR2 FQNEAQ (reference sequence). CDR3 sequence reads: CASSFTGAVPYNEQFF. DNA of the CDR3: TGTGCCAGCAGCTTTACGGGCGCCGTGCCCTACAATGAGCAGTTCTTC.

V is TRBV5-5 and J is TRBJ2-1; D could derive from TRBD1 or TRBD2 (5 bases each). The CDR3 totals 15 residues. Trimming removed 2 bases at V and 4 bases at J, with 13 bases between. Germline V gives CDR1 SGHKS, CDR2 YYEKEE (reference sequence). The CDR3 is CASSFRDAGYNEQFF. The CDR3 bases are TGTGCCAGCAGCTTCCGGGACGCTGGATACAATGAGCAGTTCTTC.

V usage is TRBV15 and J usage is TRBJ1-2; TRBD1 matches 8 bases. This CDR3 comprises 13 residues. The V and J ends lost 4 bases and 6 bases, in that order; junction bases with no gene match: 4. Per the germline V gene, CDR1 is LNHNV and CDR2 is YYDKDF (reference sequence). CDR3 residues: CATSTRTGNGYTF. Written as DNA, the CDR3 is TGTGCCACCAGCACCCGGACAGGGAATGGCTACACCTTC.

The chain recombines TRBV20-1 with TRBJ2-7; D is unresolved. Germline CDR1 DFQATT, CDR2 SNEGSKA (reference sequence). Trimming removed 3 bases at V and 5 bases at J, with 8 bases between. The CDR3 sequence is 11 residues long. The CDR3 region has the DNA TGCAGTGCTAGGTGGGGTCACGAGCAGTACTTC. Encoded protein: CSARWGHEQYF.

The chain joins TRBV20-1 to TRBJ2-3, with a tentative D call TRBD2 (6 bases). The CDR3 has 18 residues. With 0 bases removed from V and 4 bases from J, the gap between germline ends came to 23 bases. Germline loops: CDR1 DFQATT, CDR2 SNEGSKA (reference sequence). The CDR3 sequence: CSARDLNGRSGPPDTQYF. The CDR3 DNA reads as TGCAGTGCTAGAGATCTAAATGGTAGGAGCGGGCCCCCAGATACGCAGTATTTT.

V gene TRBV5-6 combines with J gene TRBJ1-1; D call uncertain. Germline V CDR1 and CDR2: SGHDT, YYEEEE. The CDR3 loop spans 16 amino acids. V was trimmed by 3 bases and J by 1 base, leaving 16 bases between them. For the CDR3, the DNA is TGTGCCAGCAGCTCAAATTGGGATTTAGAGAACACTGAAGCTTTCTTT. This encodes CASSSNWDLENTEAFF. Looking up the rest from reference TRBV5-6 and TRBJ1-1 gives the full variable domain: DAGVTQSPTHLIKTRGQQVTLRCSPKSGHDTVSWYQQALGQGPQFIFQYYEEEERQRGNFPDRFSGHQFPNYSSELNVNALLLGDSALYLCASSSNWDLENTEAFFGQGTRLTVV.

The V gene is TRBV2, the J gene TRBJ2-7; 7 nucleotides agree with TRBD2. With 6 bases clipped from V and 3 bases from J, the junction kept 14 bases outside the gene matches. The CDR3 covers 16 residues. Germline V gives CDR1 SNHLY, CDR2 FYNNEI. The CDR3, as DNA: TGTGCCAGCAGCCCGGCGGGACTAACATCGGACTACGAGCAGTACTTC. Protein sequence: CASSPAGLTSDYEQYF.